This T cell receptor (beta chain) was documented in a study of T cell responses to AZD1222 COVID-19 vaccine. The data were produced by immunoSEQ multiplex PCR, yet TCRdb's version contains in-frame clones alone and is incomplete. The sample shows about 150,000 clones, about nine tenths of them seen only once. V dropped 5 bases and J dropped 8 bases, with 9 bases sitting between them. The CDR3 extends over 12 amino acids. Germline values: CDR1 SEHNR, CDR2 FQNEAQ (reference sequence). Source: peripheral blood, taken 28 days after the second AZD1222 dose. The receptor's source is an adult who received the AZD1222 COVID-19 vaccine. J is TRBJ1-4 and V is TRBV7-9; unclear D gene. Written as DNA, the CDR3 is TGTGCCAGCAGCGCGATAGGGGAAAAACTGTTTTTT. It is translated as CASSAIGEKLFF.